Detailed here is one TCR beta chain. The antigen is undetermined. The sample originates from a study of cytomegalovirus exposure and HLA in healthy donors. About the study: The early release's HLA-typed donors yielded some 85 million unique TCRs.

Study results and limitations: Among donors in an Asian-associated ancestry cluster, a later analysis reportedly found fewer N-insertions than the roughly 610-donor mean. Presence/absence analyses supposed approximately even sequencing depth among donors.

PCR primers comprised 60 Vbeta and 13 Jbeta primers. Sequencing was performed with immunoSEQ multiplex PCR; in TCRdb, only in-frame clones are kept and a portion is missing. The repertoire holds roughly 100,000 clones, with approximately 80% as singletons. This TCR derives from a man aged 25 to 45 in good health and CMV-seronegative. The sequenced sample consisted of PBMCs.

The CDR3 DNA is TGTGCCAGCAGTGGACCCAGGGGTGGCAATCAGCCCCAGCATTTT. Its translation is CASSGPRGGNQPQHF. The V and J genes are TRBV6-1 and TRBJ1-5, with D possibly being TRBD1 (6 bases). CDR3 length equals 15 residues. Trimming stripped 4 bases from V and 2 bases from J, with 12 bases between. The germline V gene has CDR1 MNHNS and CDR2 SASEGT.